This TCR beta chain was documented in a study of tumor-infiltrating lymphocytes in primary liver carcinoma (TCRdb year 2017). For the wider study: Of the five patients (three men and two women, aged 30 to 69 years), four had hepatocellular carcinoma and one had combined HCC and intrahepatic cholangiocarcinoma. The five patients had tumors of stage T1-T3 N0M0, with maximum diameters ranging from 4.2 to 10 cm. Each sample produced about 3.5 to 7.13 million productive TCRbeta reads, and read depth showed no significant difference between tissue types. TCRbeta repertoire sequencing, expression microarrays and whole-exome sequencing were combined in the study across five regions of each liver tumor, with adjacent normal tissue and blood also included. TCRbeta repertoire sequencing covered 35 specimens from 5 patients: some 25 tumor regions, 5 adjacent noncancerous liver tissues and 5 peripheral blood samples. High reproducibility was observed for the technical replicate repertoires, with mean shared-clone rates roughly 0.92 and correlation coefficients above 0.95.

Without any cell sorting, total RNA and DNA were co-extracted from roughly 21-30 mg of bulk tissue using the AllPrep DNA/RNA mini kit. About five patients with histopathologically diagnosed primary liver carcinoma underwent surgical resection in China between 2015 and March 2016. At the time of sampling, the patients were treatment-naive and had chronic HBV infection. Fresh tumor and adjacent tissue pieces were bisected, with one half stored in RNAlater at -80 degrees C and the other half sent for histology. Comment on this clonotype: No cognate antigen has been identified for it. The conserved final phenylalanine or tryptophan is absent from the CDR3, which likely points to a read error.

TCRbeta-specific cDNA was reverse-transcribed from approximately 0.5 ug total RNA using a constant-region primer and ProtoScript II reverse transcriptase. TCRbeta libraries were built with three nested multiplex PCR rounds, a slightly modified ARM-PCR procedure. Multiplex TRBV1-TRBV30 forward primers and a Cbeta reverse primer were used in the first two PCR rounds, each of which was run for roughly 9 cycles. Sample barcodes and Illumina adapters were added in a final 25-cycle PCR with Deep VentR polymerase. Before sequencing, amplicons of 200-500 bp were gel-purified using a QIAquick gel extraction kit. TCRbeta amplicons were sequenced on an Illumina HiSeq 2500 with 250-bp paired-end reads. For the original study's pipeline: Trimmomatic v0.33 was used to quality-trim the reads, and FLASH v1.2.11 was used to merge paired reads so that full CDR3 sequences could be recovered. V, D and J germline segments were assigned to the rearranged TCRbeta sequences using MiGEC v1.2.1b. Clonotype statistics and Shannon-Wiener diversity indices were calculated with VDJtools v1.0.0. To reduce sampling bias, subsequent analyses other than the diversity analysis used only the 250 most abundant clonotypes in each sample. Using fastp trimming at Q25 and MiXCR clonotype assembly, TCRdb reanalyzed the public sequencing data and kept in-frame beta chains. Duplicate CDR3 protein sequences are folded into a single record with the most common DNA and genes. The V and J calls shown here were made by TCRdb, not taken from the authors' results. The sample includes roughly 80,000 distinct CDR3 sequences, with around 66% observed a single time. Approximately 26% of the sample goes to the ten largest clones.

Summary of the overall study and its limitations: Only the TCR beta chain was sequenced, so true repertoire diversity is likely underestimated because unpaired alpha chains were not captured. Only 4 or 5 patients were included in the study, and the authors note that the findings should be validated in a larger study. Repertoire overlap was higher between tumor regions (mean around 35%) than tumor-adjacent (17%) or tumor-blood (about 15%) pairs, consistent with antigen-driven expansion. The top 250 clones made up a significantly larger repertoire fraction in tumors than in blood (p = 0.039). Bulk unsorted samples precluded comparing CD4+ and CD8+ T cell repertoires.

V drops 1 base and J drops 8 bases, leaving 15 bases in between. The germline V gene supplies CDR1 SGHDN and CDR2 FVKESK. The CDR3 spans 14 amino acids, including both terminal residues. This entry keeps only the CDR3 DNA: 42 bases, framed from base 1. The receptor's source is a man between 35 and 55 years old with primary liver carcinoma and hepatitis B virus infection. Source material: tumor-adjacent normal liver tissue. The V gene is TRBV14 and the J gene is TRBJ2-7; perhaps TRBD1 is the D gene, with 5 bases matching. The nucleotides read TGTGCCAGCAGCCAAGGGCGGAGTTGGGGCAAGCAGTACTAC. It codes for CASSQGRSWGKQYY.